The T cell receptor beta chain under discussion was sequenced for a study of CD8+ T cells in alopecia areata. Background on the study: Affected scalp percentage set treated patients' severity scores. Overall study results and limits: Any link of baseline CD8+ expansion to response, resting on one nonresponder, remains uncertain. Possibly as an HLA-related effect, TCR sharing across patients appeared less clear than in mice.

From germline, CDR1 is SQVTM and CDR2 ANQGSEA. The trim removed 6 bases at V and 3 bases at J, leaving 10 bases unmatched. CDR3 length: 15 residues. Extracted RNA was reverse transcribed into cDNA, the sequencing template. The repertoire was sequenced with immunoSEQ multiplex PCR; TCRdb's copy has only in-frame clones and lacks some. The repertoire includes about 250,000 clones, 60% of them detected once, and 0.8% to 1% sits in the top ten. About this clone: The antigen is not known.

Sample treatment: oral pan-JAK inhibitor, 5-10 mg twice daily. Lesional scalp punch biopsies and peripheral blood were collected from alopecia areata patients. The receptor's source is a human donor with alopecia areata. The gene calls are TRBV29-1 and TRBJ2-7; 11 nucleotides match TRBD1. This sample comprised CD4+ T cells sorted from blood, obtained around week 54, from a patient treated with tofacitinib. The chain's CDR3 is CSVGSRDRGSYEQYF. For the CDR3, the DNA is TGCAGCGTCGGTAGCCGGGACAGGGGGAGCTACGAGCAGTACTTC.